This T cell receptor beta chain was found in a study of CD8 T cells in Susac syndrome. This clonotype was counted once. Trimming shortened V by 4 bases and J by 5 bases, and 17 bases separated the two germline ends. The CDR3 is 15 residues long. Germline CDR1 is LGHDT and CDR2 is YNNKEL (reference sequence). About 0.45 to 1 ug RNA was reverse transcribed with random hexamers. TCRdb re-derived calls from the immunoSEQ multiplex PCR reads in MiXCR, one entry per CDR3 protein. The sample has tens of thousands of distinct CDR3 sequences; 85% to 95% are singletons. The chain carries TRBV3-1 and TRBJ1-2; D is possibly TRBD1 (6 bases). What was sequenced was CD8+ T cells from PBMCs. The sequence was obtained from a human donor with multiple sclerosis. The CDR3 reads CASSRGTRIEYGYTF. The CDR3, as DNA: TGTGCCAGCAGCCGCGGGACACGTATTGAATATGGCTACACCTTC.